This T cell receptor beta chain emerged from a study of cytomegalovirus exposure and HLA in healthy donors. General observations from the study: Researchers reported from a later analysis that most CMV-associated TCR beta chains appeared HLA-restricted. Sequencing depth across donors, presence/absence analyses assumed, was roughly uniform.

PCR employed 60 Vbeta and 13 Jbeta primers. Sequencing was performed with immunoSEQ multiplex PCR; in TCRdb, only in-frame clones are kept and a portion is missing. The sample holds about 130,000 clones, roughly 74% seen once. On this clone: Its specificity is unknown.

Germline assignment: CDR1 SNHLY and CDR2 FYNNEI. CDR3 length: 13 residues. The J segment lost 5 bases and the V segment lost 8 bases, leaving 6 bases of the junction unmatched. The receptor comes from a woman aged 45-65 years in good health and CMV-seropositive. The sample was PBMCs. The chain carries TRBV2 and TRBJ2-3; 8 bases are shared with TRBD2. The DNA for the CDR3 is TGTGCCAGCGGGCGGGGGGCCGTAGATACGCAGTATTTT. Translating it yields CASGRGAVDTQYF.